This TCR beta chain derives from a study of beta chain features in type 1 diabetes. Study background: Patients shared similar age, gender and cell yields with healthy donors.

The study reverse transcribed the entire isolated RNA, so it sequenced expressed TCRB transcripts. TCRdb's copy holds only in-frame clones and misses some; the assay was immunoSEQ multiplex PCR. The sample lists under 800,000 clones, 15% to 19% occurring once. Sorting based on CD45RO/CCR7/CD25/CD127/CD95/CD27 separated CD4+ naive, central memory, regulatory and stem cell-like memory cells. Each of the sorted populations had a purity greater than 95%. The V gene's germline CDR1 is MGHRA and CDR2 YSYEKL. V trimming: 3 bases; J trimming: 3 bases; junction bases outside the gene matches: 7. This CDR3 has 16 amino acids.

The receptor's source is a man in his late teens or twenties in good health. The chain carries TRBV4-1 and TRBJ1-5, with 8 bases fitting TRBD1. The sequencing sample was made of naive CD4+ T cells from blood. The CDR3 is CASSHPDRATNQPQHF. The CDR3 DNA follows: TGCGCCAGCAGCCATCCGGACAGGGCGACCAATCAGCCCCAGCATTTT.